A selection of T cell receptor beta chains follows, all from one sample in a study of T cell responses to AZD1222 COVID-19 vaccine. Sequenced by immunoSEQ multiplex PCR; TCRdb stores in-frame clones only, minus some. The top ten hold 0.99% of the sample, which has 150,000 to 200,000 clones, approximately 91% seen once. Sequences were derived from peripheral blood, sampled on day 0 of AZD1222 vaccination. The receptors were sampled from an adult in good health. The CDR3 runs from the conserved cysteine through the conserved F or W. D genes are given only for firm matches.

J gene | CDR3 length | D gene | V gene | CDR3 protein
TRBJ1-1 | 14 | TRBD1 | TRBV7-3 | CASSLTFGTAEAFF
TRBJ2-5 | 14 | NA | TRBV4-1 | CASSQPWDWETQYF
TRBJ1-5 | 17 | TRBD1 | TRBV7-6 | CASSQGGGTYSNQPQHF
TRBJ2-4 | 12 | NA | TRBV6-2/TRBV6-3 | CASSYIQNIQYF
TRBJ2-3 | 17 | TRBD2 | TRBV3-1/TRBV3-2 | CASSQLPLGAGGDTQYF
TRBJ1-5 | 17 | TRBD1 | TRBV7-8 | CASSRGQFDGGNQPQHF
TRBJ2-7 | 14 | NA | TRBV6-5 | CASSYSKVIYEQYF
TRBJ1-1 | 15 | NA | TRBV12-1 | CASSSYRRENTEAFF
TRBJ2-1 | 16 | TRBD1 | TRBV4-1 | CASSQPGQGFLNEQFF
TRBJ2-2 | 11 | NA | TRBV12-3/TRBV12-4 | CASSSTGELFF
TRBJ2-2 | 14 | NA | TRBV28 | CASSPVIDDGELFF
TRBJ2-7 | 17 | TRBD2 | TRBV28 | CASSRLTLSGRTYEQYF
TRBJ2-7 | 13 | NA | TRBV7-2 | CASSFGAGEEQYF
TRBJ1-5 | 16 | TRBD1 | TRBV7-8 | CASSPRQGGFDQPQHF
TRBJ1-3 | 12 | NA | TRBV11-2 | CASGGSGNTIYF
TRBJ1-5 | 12 | NA | TRBV7-2 | CASSPIGQPQHF
TRBJ1-1 | 15 | NA | TRBV5-1 | CASSLDGLSNTEAFF
TRBJ1-6 | 13 | NA | TRBV11-2 | CASSPGANSPLHF
TRBJ1-1 | 15 | TRBD1 | TRBV5-4 | CASSLVGTVGTEAFF
TRBJ2-1 | 14 | TRBD1 | TRBV28 | CASSSPHRGDEQFF
TRBJ2-7 | 13 | NA | TRBV7-2 | CASSLAPGYEQYF
TRBJ1-5 | 12 | NA | TRBV29-1 | CSVGGASQPQHF
TRBJ2-7 | 17 | NA | TRBV4-1 | CASSQYWGGGSSYEQYF
TRBJ1-1 | 13 | NA | TRBV19 | CASSAKGDTEAFF
TRBJ1-4 | 16 | NA | TRBV5-1 | CASSLGSYPFYEKLFF
TRBJ2-3 | 14 | NA | TRBV10-3 | CAITPGRSTDTQYF
TRBJ1-3 | 17 | TRBD1 | TRBV3-1/TRBV3-2 | CASSHGGTGSSGNTIYF
TRBJ1-1 | 14 | NA | TRBV5-1 | CASSPVAGNTEAFF